These 28 T cell receptor beta chains were all obtained from the same sample, sequenced in a study of blood T cells in healthy people across ages. Next came a second PCR, run for about 7 to 12 cycles, which used a sample-barcoded 5' primer along with a J-beta primer mix. Each CDR3 protein is one row after TCRdb ran MiXCR on the 5' RACE reads. The table lists 780,000 or so distinct CDR3 sequences, roughly three fifths of them singletons. The source material was blood. These receptor sequences come from a man in his forties or fifties in good health.

The chain links TRBV12-3 or TRBV12-4 to TRBJ2-1; 11 nucleotides agree with TRBD2. The ends lost 1 base at V and 7 bases at J; junction bases unmatched: 9. The CDR3 spans 17 residues. CDR3 protein: CASSLGWSSGRQNEQFF. The CDR3 DNA reads TGTGCCAGCAGTTTAGGGTGGTCTAGCGGGAGGCAAAATGAGCAGTTCTTC.

For this clonotype: The junction departs from germline at one end; a sequencing error may be responsible. The V call is TRBV11-1, the J call TRBJ2-1; D is undetermined. This CDR3 contains 14 residues. Germline-derived CDR1 and CDR2 are SGHAT and FQDESV (reference sequence). CDR3 coding DNA: TGTGCCGGCAGCTTAGGGCTCGGGTCAAGGGAGCAGTTCTTC. Translating it yields CAGSLGLGSREQFF.

The chain has TRBV4-3 and TRBJ2-7; TRBD2 agrees at 8 bases. Trimming cost V 0 bases and J 6 bases; bases outside gene matches: 13. The CDR3 loop spans 17 amino acids. Germline V gene sequence: CDR1 LGHNA, CDR2 YSLEER. The CDR3 bases are TGCGCCAGCAGCCAAGAACGGCTCCCCGGGAGGGCCGCCGAGCAGTACTTC. Its translation: CASSQERLPGRAAEQYF.

This chain links TRBV6-5 with TRBJ2-5, with D maybe TRBD1 (6 bases). The germline V gene has CDR1 MNHEY and CDR2 SVGAGI. With 4 bases removed from V and 5 bases from J, the gap between germline ends came to 14 bases. There are 14 residues in the CDR3. The CDR3 coding sequence is TGTGCCAGCAGTTTGGGGGCGAATGCGGAGACCCAGTACTTC. It is translated as CASSLGANAETQYF.

This clonotype was detected only a few times. The gene calls are TRBV6-2 or TRBV6-3 and TRBJ1-5; D unclear. Germline V gene data show CDR1 as MNHEY and CDR2 as SVGEGT. CDR3 size: 17 residues. Trimming took off 3 bases at V and 0 bases at J, with 15 bases between the two ends. CDR3 residues: CASSYKLRILSNQPQHF. CDR3 DNA: TGTGCCAGCAGTTATAAGTTGCGTATTCTTAGCAATCAGCCCCAGCATTTT.

This clonotype was picked up a small number of times. The chain uses TRBV6-5 and TRBJ1-2; maybe TRBD1 (5 bases). Trimming removed 2 bases from V and 7 bases from J, with 11 bases in between. This CDR3 is 13 amino acids long. Per germline, CDR1 MNHEY and CDR2 SVGAGI. In DNA, the CDR3 is TGTGCCAGCAGTTACATCGGGGGAGGTGGCTACACCTTC. It specifies CASSYIGGGGYTF.

CDR3 nucleotide sequence: TGTGCCAGCAGGACATGGGAGGATAATTCACCCCTCCACTTT. It yields the protein CASRTWEDNSPLHF. V and J are TRBV6-5 and TRBJ1-6; D uncertain. Germline V CDR1 and CDR2: MNHEY, SVGAGI. The CDR3 contains 14 residues. V shed 6 bases and J shed 5 bases, with 11 bases lying between them.

The V call is TRBV28, the J call TRBJ2-7; D unresolved. Deletions cut 5 bases from V and 3 bases from J, with 8 bases between. CDR1 is MDHEN, CDR2 SYDVKM, per germline. This CDR3 has 12 residues. The CDR3 sequence is CASSDVDYEQYF. In DNA form, the CDR3 reads TGTGCCAGCAGTGACGTAGACTACGAGCAGTACTTC.

The V gene is TRBV7-9, the J gene TRBJ2-1; TRBD1 is a possible D gene (5 bases). The germline gives CDR1 SEHNR, CDR2 FQNEAQ (reference sequence). This CDR3 is built from 17 residues. V was clipped by 2 bases and J by 2 bases, with 16 bases between them. CDR3 sequence reads: CASSLTRSAGTYNEQFF. In DNA form, the CDR3 reads TGTGCCAGCAGCTTAACGCGGTCGGCAGGGACCTACAATGAGCAGTTCTTC.

The V and J genes are TRBV27 and TRBJ2-4, with 7 bases matching TRBD1. Germline CDR1 and CDR2: MNHEY and SMNVEV (reference sequence). CDR3 length equals 16 residues. The V and J ends lost 7 bases and 13 bases, in that order; junction bases with no gene match: 22. CDR3 sequence: CASMRQGPGILGEQYF. Here the CDR3 DNA reads TGTGCCAGCATGCGACAGGGCCCAGGCATCCTGGGGGAGCAGTACTTC.

This CDR3 reads CASSQDVGSSYGYTF. The CDR3 DNA reads TGCGCCAGCAGCCAAGATGTGGGATCTTCATATGGCTACACCTTC. The V call is TRBV4-3, the J call TRBJ1-2; D ambiguous. The CDR3 sequence is 15 residues long. The V end was cut by 0 bases, the J end by 5 bases, with 13 bases between. Germline lookup yields CDR1 LGHNA and CDR2 YSLEER.

This chain links TRBV7-2 with TRBJ2-3, with TRBD2 matching over 7 bases. The CDR3 length is 15 residues. V was pared by 2 bases and J by 5 bases, with 7 bases of the junction left unmatched. The germline V gene encodes CDR1 SGHTA and CDR2 FQGNSA. In nucleotides, the CDR3 is TGTGCCAGCAGCTTATCCGGGGAGGGGCTAGATACGCAGTATTTT. Residues: CASSLSGEGLDTQYF.

This clonotype was observed a handful of times. This sequence joins TRBV29-1 and TRBJ1-5; no clear D. Trimming cost V 4 bases and J 11 bases, with 18 bases left between them. CDR1 and CDR2 from the germline V gene are SQVTM and ANQGSEA. The CDR3 runs to 13 residues. The CDR3 nucleotides read TGCAGCGTTGTTGGGTCTTCCAGCTCAGCCCAGCATTTT. The encoded protein is CSVVGSSSSAQHF.

The gene calls are TRBV6-1 and TRBJ1-5; the D gene is possibly TRBD1 (5 bases). This CDR3 contains 15 residues. Trimming pared 4 bases from V and 0 bases from J, leaving 10 bases between. The germline V gene encodes CDR1 MNHNS and CDR2 SASEGT. Written as DNA, the CDR3 is TGTGCCAGCAGTGTGACAGTTTATAGCAATCAGCCCCAGCATTTT. This codes for CASSVTVYSNQPQHF.

This chain joins TRBV21-1 and TRBJ2-3; the table names TRBD2, a call not compared with the DNA. TRBV21-1 is designated a pseudogene. The length of the CDR3 is 16 residues. In DNA form, the CDR3 reads TGTGCCAGCAGCAACAAACTAGCTAGTCCTTCAGATACGCAGTATTTT. Protein: CASSNKLASPSDTQYF.

This clonotype was seen only a few times. This chain uses TRBV3-1 with TRBJ1-1; maybe TRBD1 (5 bases). V gave up 3 bases and J gave up 0 bases, with 5 bases separating them. This CDR3 has 13 amino acids. Germline values: CDR1 LGHDT, CDR2 YNNKEL (reference sequence). The CDR3 protein is CASSQTVNTEAFF. CDR3 sequence (DNA): TGTGCCAGCAGCCAGACAGTGAACACTGAAGCTTTCTTT.

The chain combines TRBV4-1 with TRBJ2-7; TRBD2 might be the D (6 bases). The germline V and J ends were trimmed by 2 bases and 7 bases, with 21 bases remaining between them. This CDR3 is 16 amino acids long. Germline V CDR1 and CDR2: MGHRA, YSYEKL. CDR3 bases: TGCGCCAGCAGCCAACCCGGGACTCTACTCTACAATGAGCAGTACTTC. Protein product: CASSQPGTLLYNEQYF.

The chain recombines TRBV10-3 with TRBJ1-2, with TRBD1 matching 9 bases. The CDR3 loop spans 16 amino acids. Germline V gene data show CDR1 as ENHRY and CDR2 as SYGVKD. With 3 bases clipped from V and 2 bases from J, the junction kept 7 bases outside the gene matches. In nucleotides, the CDR3 is TGTGCCATCAGTGACCCGACAGGGGGAGAAAACTATGGCTACACCTTC. Protein sequence: CAISDPTGGENYGYTF.

This clonotype was detected a few times. The DNA for the CDR3 is TGTGCCAGCAGCCCGCCAAGGGGACAGGGGACCGGGGAGCTGTTTTTT. Translating gives CASSPPRGQGTGELFF. This chain connects TRBV9 to TRBJ2-2; 10 nucleotides match TRBD1. This CDR3 is 16 amino acids long. J gave up 5 bases and V 4 bases, and 8 bases lay outside the gene matches. Germline V gene sequence: CDR1 SGDLS, CDR2 YYNGEE. Variable domain in full (rest from reference TRBV9 and TRBJ2-2): DSGVTQTPKHLITATGQRVTLRCSPRSGDLSVYWYQQSLDQGLQFLIQYYNGEERAKGNILERFSAQQFPDLHSELNLSSLELGDSALYFCASSPPRGQGTGELFFGEGSRLTVL.

Only a few counts were recorded for this clonotype. This chain uses TRBV6-5 with TRBJ2-1; tentative D call: TRBD2 (5 bases). With 4 bases removed from V and 8 bases from J, the gap between germline ends came to 15 bases. Germline lookup yields CDR1 MNHEY and CDR2 SVGAGI. This CDR3 has 14 amino acids. The CDR3 nucleotides are TGTGCCAGCAGTTTGGGATTGGGGAGCGATGAGCAGTTCTTC. Translated: CASSLGLGSDEQFF.

V usage is TRBV6-6 and J usage is TRBJ1-6; D not certain. With 2 bases removed from V and 9 bases from J, the gap between germline ends came to 11 bases. Per germline, CDR1 MNHNY and CDR2 SVGAGI (reference sequence). CDR3 length: 14 amino acids. In nucleotides, the CDR3 is TGTGCCAGCAGTTACGAGCGGTATGCTTCACCCCTCCACTTT. Protein sequence: CASSYERYASPLHF.

CDR3 protein: CASSLRKRNTEAFF. CDR3 coding DNA: TGTGCCAGCAGTTTACGGAAACGGAACACTGAAGCTTTCTTT. The chain combines TRBV27 with TRBJ1-1; D gene ambiguous. This CDR3 comprises 14 residues. The ends were cut back, 2 bases at V and 1 base at J, with 8 bases in the middle. CDR1 and CDR2 (germline): MNHEY, SMNVEV (reference sequence).

Here the CDR3 reads CASSVGTGSRDTQYF. DNA for the CDR3: TGTGCCAGCAGTGTCGGGACAGGGAGTCGGGATACGCAGTATTTT. The chain joins TRBV12-3 or TRBV12-4 to TRBJ2-3; 9 bases match TRBD1. V dropped 5 bases and J dropped 6; count of bases not matched to a gene: 9. The CDR3 is made up of 15 amino acids.

This clonotype came up once. V and J are TRBV6-5 and TRBJ1-2; no reliable D call. The germline V gene has CDR1 MNHEY and CDR2 SVGAGI. The CDR3 consists of 10 residues. CDR3 in amino acids: CVGRDYGYTF. The DNA for the CDR3 is TGTGTTGGCCGGGACTATGGCTACACCTTC.

This chain connects TRBV11-2 to TRBJ1-2, with D possibly being TRBD1 (5 bases). Germline V lookup: CDR1 SGHAT, CDR2 FQNNGV. Trimming stripped 5 bases from V and 5 bases from J, with 15 bases between. CDR3 length: 14 residues. CDR3 coding DNA: TGTGCCAGCAGCCCCTGGGGGGGAGGTTATGGCTACACCTTC. Translating gives CASSPWGGGYGYTF. Supplemented by reference TRBV11-2 and TRBJ1-2, the full variable domain reads EAGVAQSPRYKIIEKRQSVAFWCNPISGHATLYWYQQILGQGPKLLIQFQNNGVVDDSQLPKDRFSAERLKGVDSTLKIQPAKLEDSAVYLCASSPWGGGYGYTFGSGTRLTVV.

The chain has TRBV10-3 and TRBJ2-5, with 9 bases that match TRBD1. This CDR3 spans 16 amino acids. From germline, CDR1 is ENHRY and CDR2 SYGVKD. V was clipped by 4 bases and J by 2 bases; unmatched bases: 8. DNA for the CDR3: TGTGCCATCAGTGGGGACAGGGCCAAAGGTCAAGAGACCCAGTACTTC. Translated: CAISGDRAKGQETQYF.

The chain has TRBV28 and TRBJ2-1; TRBD2 aligns across 10 bases. The CDR3 is 13 residues long. The trim removed 3 bases at V and 15 bases at J, leaving 8 bases unmatched. Germline V lookup: CDR1 MDHEN, CDR2 SYDVKM. The CDR3 here is CASSFSHSGRPFF. In DNA form, the CDR3 reads TGTGCCAGCAGTTTTTCGCATAGCGGGAGGCCGTTCTTC.

The rearrangement uses TRBV5-1 and TRBJ1-1; D is perhaps TRBD1 (5 bases). Germline V gives CDR1 SGHRS, CDR2 YFSETQ. This CDR3 spans 14 amino acids. The germline V and J ends were trimmed by 4 bases and 1 base, with 11 bases remaining between them. The CDR3 nucleotides read TGCGCCAGCAGCCCCAGTGGGGGGAACACTGAAGCTTTCTTT. It yields the protein CASSPSGGNTEAFF.